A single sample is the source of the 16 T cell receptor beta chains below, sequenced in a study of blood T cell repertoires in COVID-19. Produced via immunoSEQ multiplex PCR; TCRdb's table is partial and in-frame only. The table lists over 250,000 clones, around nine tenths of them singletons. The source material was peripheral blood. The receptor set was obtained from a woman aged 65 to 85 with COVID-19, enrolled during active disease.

This CDR3 is CASSSRRRNNEKLFF. The CDR3 nucleotides read TGTGCCAGCAGTTCCCGCCGGAGGAATAATGAAAAACTGTTTTTT. This chain uses TRBV28 with TRBJ1-4; no clear D gene. The CDR3 spans 15 residues. CDR1 is MDHEN and CDR2 is SYDVKM in the germline V gene. With 4 bases removed from V and 4 bases from J, the gap between germline ends came to 13 bases.

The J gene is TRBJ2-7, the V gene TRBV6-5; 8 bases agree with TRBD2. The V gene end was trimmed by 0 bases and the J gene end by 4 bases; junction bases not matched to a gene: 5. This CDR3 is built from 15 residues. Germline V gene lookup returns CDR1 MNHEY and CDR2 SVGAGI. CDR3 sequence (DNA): TGTGCCAGCAGTTACTCGGGCGGGGGGAGGTACGAGCAGTACTTC. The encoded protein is CASSYSGGGRYEQYF.

CDR3 region: CASSPGQVFTYEQYF. The CDR3 region has the DNA TGTGCCAGCTCACCCGGACAGGTGTTCACCTACGAGCAGTACTTC. The gene calls are TRBV18 and TRBJ2-7; 7 nucleotides align to TRBD1. Germline trimming cut 3 bases from V and 2 bases from J; bases unmatched to any gene: 7. CDR1 is KGHSH and CDR2 is LQKENI in the germline V gene. The CDR3 runs to 15 residues. The entire variable domain, with the rest obtained from reference TRBV18 and TRBJ2-7, is as follows: NAGVMQNPRHLVRRRGQEARLRCSPMKGHSHVYWYRQLPEEGLKFMVYLQKENIIDESGMPKERFSAEFPKEGPSILRIQQVVRGDSAAYFCASSPGQVFTYEQYFGPGTRLTVT.

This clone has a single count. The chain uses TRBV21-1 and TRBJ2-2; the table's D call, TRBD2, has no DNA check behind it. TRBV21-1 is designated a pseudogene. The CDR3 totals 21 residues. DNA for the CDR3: TGTGCCAGCAGCAAGTTCAGTACAGGGGAAGGAAGCGGGGGGAACACCGGGGAGCTGTTTTTT. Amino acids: CASSKFSTGEGSGGNTGELFF.

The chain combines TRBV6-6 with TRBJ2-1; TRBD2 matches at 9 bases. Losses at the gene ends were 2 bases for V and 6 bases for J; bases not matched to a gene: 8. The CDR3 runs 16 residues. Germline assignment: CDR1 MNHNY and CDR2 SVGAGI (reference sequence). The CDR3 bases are TGTGCCAGCAGTTACAAGGTAGCGGGGGAAAGCAATGAGCAGTTCTTC. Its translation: CASSYKVAGESNEQFF.

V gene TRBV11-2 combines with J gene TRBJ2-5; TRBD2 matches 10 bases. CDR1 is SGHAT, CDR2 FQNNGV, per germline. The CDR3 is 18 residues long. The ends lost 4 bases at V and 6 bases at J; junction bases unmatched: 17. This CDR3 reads CASSSHQTGTSAKKTQYF. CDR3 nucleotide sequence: TGTGCCAGCAGCTCCCATCAAACCGGGACTAGCGCGAAAAAGACCCAGTACTTC.

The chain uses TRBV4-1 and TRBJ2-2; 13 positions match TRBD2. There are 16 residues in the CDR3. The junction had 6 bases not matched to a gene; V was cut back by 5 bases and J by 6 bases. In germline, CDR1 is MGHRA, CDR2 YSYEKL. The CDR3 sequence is CASSTLTSGGSGELFF. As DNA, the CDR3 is TGCGCCAGCAGCACCCTGACTAGCGGGGGGTCCGGGGAGCTGTTTTTT.

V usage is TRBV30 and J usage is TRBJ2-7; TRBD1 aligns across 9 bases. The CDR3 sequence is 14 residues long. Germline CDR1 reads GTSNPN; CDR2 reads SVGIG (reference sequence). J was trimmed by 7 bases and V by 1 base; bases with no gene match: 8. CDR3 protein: CAWSEDRGRGEQYF. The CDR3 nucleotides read TGTGCCTGGAGTGAGGACAGGGGTCGGGGTGAGCAGTACTTC.

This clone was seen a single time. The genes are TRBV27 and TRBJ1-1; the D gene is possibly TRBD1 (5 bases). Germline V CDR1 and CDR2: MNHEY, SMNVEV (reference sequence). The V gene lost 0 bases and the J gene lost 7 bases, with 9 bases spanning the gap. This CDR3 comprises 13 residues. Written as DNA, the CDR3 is TGTGCCAGCAGTTTATCCACAGGACGTGAAGCTTTCTTT. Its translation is CASSLSTGREAFF.

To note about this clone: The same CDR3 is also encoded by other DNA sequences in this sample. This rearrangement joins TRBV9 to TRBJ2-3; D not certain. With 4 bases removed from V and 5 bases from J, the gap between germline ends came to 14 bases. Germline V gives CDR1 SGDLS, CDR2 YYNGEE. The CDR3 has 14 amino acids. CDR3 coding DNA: TGTGCCAGCAGCCCCCCCGGTGGTGGAGATACGCAGTATTTT. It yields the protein CASSPPGGGDTQYF.

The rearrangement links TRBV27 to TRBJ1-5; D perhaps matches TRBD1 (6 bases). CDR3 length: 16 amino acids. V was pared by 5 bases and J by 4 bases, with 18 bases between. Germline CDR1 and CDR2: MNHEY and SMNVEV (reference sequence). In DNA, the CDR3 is TGTGCCAGCAGTCCCCAATGGACAGTACTGAATCAGCCCCAGCATTTT. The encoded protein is CASSPQWTVLNQPQHF.

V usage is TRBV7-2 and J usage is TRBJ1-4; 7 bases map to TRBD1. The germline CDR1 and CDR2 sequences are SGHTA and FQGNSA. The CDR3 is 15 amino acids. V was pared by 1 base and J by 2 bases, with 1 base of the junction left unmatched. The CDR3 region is CASSLGQGTNEKLFF. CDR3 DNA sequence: TGTGCCAGCAGCTTAGGACAGGGCACTAATGAAAAACTGTTTTTT.

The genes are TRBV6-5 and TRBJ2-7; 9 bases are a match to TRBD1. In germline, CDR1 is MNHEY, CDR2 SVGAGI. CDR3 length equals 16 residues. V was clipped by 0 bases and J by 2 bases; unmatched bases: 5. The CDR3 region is CASSYSKTGGPYEQYF. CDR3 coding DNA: TGTGCCAGCAGTTACTCTAAGACAGGGGGGCCCTACGAGCAGTACTTC.

The CDR3 spells CASSLARQAGNTIYF. The CDR3 DNA is TGTGCCAGCAGCTTAGCGCGACAAGCTGGAAACACCATATATTTT. The chain has TRBV7-2 and TRBJ1-3, with no clear D. The germline CDR1 and CDR2 sequences are SGHTA and FQGNSA. The CDR3 contains 15 residues. Trimming removed 0 bases at V and 2 bases at J, with 8 bases between. Looking up the rest from reference TRBV7-2 and TRBJ1-3 gives the full variable domain: GAGVSQSPSNKVTEKGKDVELRCDPISGHTALYWYRQSLGQGLEFLIYFQGNSAPDKSGLPSDRFSAERTGGSVSTLTIQRTQQEDSAVYLCASSLARQAGNTIYFGEGSWLTVV.

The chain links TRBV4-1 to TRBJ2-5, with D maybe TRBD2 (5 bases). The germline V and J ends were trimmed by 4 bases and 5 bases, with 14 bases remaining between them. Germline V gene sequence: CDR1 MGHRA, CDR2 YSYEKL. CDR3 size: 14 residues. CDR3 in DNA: TGCGCCAGCAGCCCTCCGGGGAGATCGGAGACCCAGTACTTC. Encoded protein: CASSPPGRSETQYF.

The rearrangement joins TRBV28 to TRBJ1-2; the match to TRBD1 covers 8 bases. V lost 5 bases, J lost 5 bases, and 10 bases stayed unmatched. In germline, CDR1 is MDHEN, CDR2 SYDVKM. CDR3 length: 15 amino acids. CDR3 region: CASSLHTGGGYGYTF. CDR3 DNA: TGTGCCAGCAGTCTGCACACAGGGGGGGGGTATGGCTACACCTTC.